This T cell receptor (beta chain) was identified in a study of T cell clonotyping in hematopoietic cell transplantation. Profiling relied on immunoSEQ multiplex PCR, and the TCRdb table lists in-frame clones only, not all of them. This repertoire shows nearly 70,000 clones, 85% to 95% found once; its top ten account for roughly 1.7%. In germline, CDR1 is MNHNS, CDR2 SASEGT. Trimming took 0 bases from V and 4 from J, leaving 10 bases between them. This CDR3 contains 15 residues. The sequenced material came from peripheral blood mononuclear cells. The chain joins TRBV6-1 to TRBJ1-5, with D perhaps TRBD1 (5 bases). This clonotype was sampled from a man aged 45-65 years in good health. Some clones in this sample may be carry-over from other donors' samples. The CDR3 here is CASSEALWGNQPQHF. DNA of the CDR3: TGTGCCAGCAGTGAAGCGCTGTGGGGGAATCAGCCCCAGCATTTT.